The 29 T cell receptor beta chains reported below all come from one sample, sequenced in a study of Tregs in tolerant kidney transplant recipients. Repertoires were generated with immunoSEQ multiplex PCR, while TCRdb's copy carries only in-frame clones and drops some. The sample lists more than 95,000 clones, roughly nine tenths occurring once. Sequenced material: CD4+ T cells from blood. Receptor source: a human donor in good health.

The CDR3 DNA reads as TGTGCCAGCAGTGAACGGGGGGCACGCACTGAAGCTTTCTTT. Amino acid sequence: CASSERGARTEAFF. V is TRBV6-1 and J is TRBJ1-1, with D maybe TRBD1 (6 bases). CDR3 length: 14 residues. Trimming removed 2 bases from V and 4 bases from J, with 11 bases in between. Looked up from germline, CDR1 is MNHNS and CDR2 is SASEGT.

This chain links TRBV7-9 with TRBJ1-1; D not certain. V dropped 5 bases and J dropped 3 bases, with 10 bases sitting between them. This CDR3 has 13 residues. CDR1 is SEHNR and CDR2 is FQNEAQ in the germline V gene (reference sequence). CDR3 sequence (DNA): TGTGCCAGCAGCCCGCAGGCGGACACTGAAGCTTTCTTT. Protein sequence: CASSPQADTEAFF.

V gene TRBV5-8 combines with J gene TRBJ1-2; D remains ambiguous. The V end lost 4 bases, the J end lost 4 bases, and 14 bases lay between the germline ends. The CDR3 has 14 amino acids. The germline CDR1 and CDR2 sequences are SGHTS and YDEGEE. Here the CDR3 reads CASSLGRFRYGYTF. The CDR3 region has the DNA TGTGCCAGCAGCCTCGGACGGTTCCGCTATGGCTACACCTTC.

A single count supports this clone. The CDR3 DNA reads as TGTGCCAGCAGCCAGCTCGGGTCCCTCTACGAGCAGTACTTC. Its protein is CASSQLGSLYEQYF. The J gene is TRBJ2-7, the V gene TRBV4-2; D is ambiguous. The CDR3 has 14 amino acids. Germline CDR1 reads LGHNA; CDR2 reads YNFKEQ. Deletions cut 3 bases from V and 3 bases from J, with 12 bases between.

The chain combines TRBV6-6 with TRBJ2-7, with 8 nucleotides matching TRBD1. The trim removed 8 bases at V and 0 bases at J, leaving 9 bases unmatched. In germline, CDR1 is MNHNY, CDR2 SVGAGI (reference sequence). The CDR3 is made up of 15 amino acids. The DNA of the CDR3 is TGTGCCAGCGTCCCGGGACAGGCTTTCTCCTACGAGCAGTACTTC. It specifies CASVPGQAFSYEQYF.

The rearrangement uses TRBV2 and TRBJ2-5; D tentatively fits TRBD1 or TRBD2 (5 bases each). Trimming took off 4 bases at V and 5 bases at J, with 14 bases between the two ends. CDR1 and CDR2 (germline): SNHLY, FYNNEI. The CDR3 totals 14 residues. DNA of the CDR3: TGTGCCAGCAGTGTTGGGGGATTGAGGGAGACCCAGTACTTC. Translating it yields CASSVGGLRETQYF.

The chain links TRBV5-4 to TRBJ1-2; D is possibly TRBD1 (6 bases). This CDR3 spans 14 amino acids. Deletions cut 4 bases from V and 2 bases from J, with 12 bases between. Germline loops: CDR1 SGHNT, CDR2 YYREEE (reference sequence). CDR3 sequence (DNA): TGTGCCAGCAGCCGGGGGCAGGGAAACTATGGCTACACCTTC. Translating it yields CASSRGQGNYGYTF.

The CDR3 protein is CASTKRDANTEAFF. The CDR3 coding sequence is TGTGCCAGCACCAAAAGAGACGCGAACACTGAAGCTTTCTTT. V usage is TRBV7-2 and J usage is TRBJ1-1, with D hard to call. The CDR3 sequence is 14 residues long. The ends were cut back, 7 bases at V and 1 base at J, with 13 bases in the middle. Germline V gene data show CDR1 as SGHTA and CDR2 as FQGNSA. Combining the CDR3 with reference TRBV7-2 and TRBJ1-1 gives the whole variable domain GAGVSQSPSNKVTEKGKDVELRCDPISGHTALYWYRQSLGQGLEFLIYFQGNSAPDKSGLPSDRFSAERTGGSVSTLTIQRTQQEDSAVYLCASTKRDANTEAFFGQGTRLTVV.

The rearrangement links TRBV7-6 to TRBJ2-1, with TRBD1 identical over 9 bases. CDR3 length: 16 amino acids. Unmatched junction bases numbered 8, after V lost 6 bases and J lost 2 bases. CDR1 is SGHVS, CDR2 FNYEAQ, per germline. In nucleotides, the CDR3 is TGTGCCAGCAGTAAAAGCCGGGACAGGGCCTACAATGAGCAGTTCTTC. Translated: CASSKSRDRAYNEQFF.

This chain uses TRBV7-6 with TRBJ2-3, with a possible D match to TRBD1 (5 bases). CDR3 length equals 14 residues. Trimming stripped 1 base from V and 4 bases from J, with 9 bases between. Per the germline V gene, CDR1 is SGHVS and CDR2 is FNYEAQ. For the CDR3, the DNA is TGTGCCAGCAGCTTAGGTAGGGGCCCAGATACGCAGTATTTT. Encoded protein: CASSLGRGPDTQYF.

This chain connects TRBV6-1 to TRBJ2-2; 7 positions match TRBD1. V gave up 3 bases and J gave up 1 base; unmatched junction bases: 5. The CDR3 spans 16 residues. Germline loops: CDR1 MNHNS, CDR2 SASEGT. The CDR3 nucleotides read TGTGCCAGCAGTGACCGGGACAGTAAGAACACCGGGGAGCTGTTTTTT. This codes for CASSDRDSKNTGELFF.

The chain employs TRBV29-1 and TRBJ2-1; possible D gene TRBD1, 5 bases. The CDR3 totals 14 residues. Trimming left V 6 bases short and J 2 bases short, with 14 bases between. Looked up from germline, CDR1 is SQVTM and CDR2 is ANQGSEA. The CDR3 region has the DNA TGCAGCGTGGTCACAGGAAATACCTACAATGAGCAGTTCTTC. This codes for CSVVTGNTYNEQFF.

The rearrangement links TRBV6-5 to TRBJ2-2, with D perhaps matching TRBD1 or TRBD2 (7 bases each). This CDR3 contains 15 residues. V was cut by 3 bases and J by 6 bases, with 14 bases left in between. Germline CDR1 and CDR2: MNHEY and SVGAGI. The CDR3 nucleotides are TGTGCCAGCAGTTATGGGGGGGGGACAGCCGGGGAGCTGTTTTTT. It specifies CASSYGGGTAGELFF.

The CDR3 sequence: CASTLAATDTQYF. The CDR3 nucleotides are TGTGCCAGCACCCTGGCGGCCACAGATACGCAGTATTTT. J is TRBJ2-3 and V is TRBV9; D remains unclear. Per germline, CDR1 SGDLS and CDR2 YYNGEE. V lost 6 bases and J lost 2, with 10 bases in between. This CDR3 spans 13 amino acids.

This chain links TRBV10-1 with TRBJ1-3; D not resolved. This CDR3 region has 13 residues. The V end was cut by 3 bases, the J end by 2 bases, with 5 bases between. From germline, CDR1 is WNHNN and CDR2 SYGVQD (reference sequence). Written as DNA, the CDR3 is TGCGCCAGCAGTGACCCGCCTGGAAACACCATATATTTT. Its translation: CASSDPPGNTIYF.

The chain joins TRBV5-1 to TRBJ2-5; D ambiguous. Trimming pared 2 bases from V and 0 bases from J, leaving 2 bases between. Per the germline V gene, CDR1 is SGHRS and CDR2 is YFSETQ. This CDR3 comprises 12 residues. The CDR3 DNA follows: TGCGCCAGCAGCTTCGACCAAGAGACCCAGTACTTC. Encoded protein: CASSFDQETQYF.

DNA for the CDR3: TGTGCCAGCAGCCGCCACGGAGGGGCCTCCTACAATGAGCAGTTCTTC. Translating gives CASSRHGGASYNEQFF. V and J are TRBV4-2 and TRBJ2-1, with a possible D match to TRBD2 (6 bases). The CDR3 is made up of 16 amino acids. Germline CDR1 is LGHNA and CDR2 is YNFKEQ. V was trimmed by 4 bases and J by 0 bases, leaving 13 bases between them.

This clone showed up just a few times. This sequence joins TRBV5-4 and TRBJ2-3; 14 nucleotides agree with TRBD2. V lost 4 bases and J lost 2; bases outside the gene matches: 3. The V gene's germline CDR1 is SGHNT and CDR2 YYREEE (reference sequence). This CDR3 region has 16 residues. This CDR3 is CASSRGLAGVTDTQYF. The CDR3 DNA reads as TGTGCCAGCAGCCGGGGACTAGCGGGGGTCACAGATACGCAGTATTTT.

The CDR3 coding sequence is TGTGCCATCAGTGAGGGTCGGACCACAAGTGAGCAGTTCTTC. Its translation is CAISEGRTTSEQFF. The chain couples TRBV10-3 to TRBJ2-1; no reliable D call. The CDR3 loop spans 14 amino acids. Looked up from germline, CDR1 is ENHRY and CDR2 is SYGVKD. Trimming cost V 2 bases and J 9 bases, with 14 bases left between them.

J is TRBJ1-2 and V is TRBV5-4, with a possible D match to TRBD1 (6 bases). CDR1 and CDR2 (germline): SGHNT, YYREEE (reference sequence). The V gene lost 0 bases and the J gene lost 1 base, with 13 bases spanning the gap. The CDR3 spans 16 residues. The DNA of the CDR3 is TGTGCCAGCAGCTTGGCCGGGATCAGGGGTAACTATGGCTACACCTTC. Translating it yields CASSLAGIRGNYGYTF.

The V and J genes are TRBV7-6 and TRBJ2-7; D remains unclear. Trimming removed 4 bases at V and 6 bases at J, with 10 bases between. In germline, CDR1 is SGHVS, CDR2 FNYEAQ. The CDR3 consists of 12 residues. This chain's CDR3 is CASSSSIIEQYF. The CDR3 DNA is TGTGCCAGCAGCTCCAGTATTATCGAGCAGTACTTC.

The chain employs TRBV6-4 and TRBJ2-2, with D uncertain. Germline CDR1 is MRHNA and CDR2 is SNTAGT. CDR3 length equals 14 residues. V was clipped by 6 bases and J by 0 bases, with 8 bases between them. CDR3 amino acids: CASRPYSNTGELFF. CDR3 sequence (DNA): TGTGCCAGCAGACCGTATTCGAACACCGGGGAGCTGTTTTTT.

The CDR3 sequence: CASSYNRNTIYF. DNA of the CDR3: TGTGCCAGCAGCTACAACAGAAACACCATATATTTT. The rearrangement uses TRBV11-2 and TRBJ1-3; D remains unclear. V gave up 4 bases and J gave up 5 bases, with 6 bases separating them. The germline CDR1 and CDR2 sequences are SGHAT and FQNNGV. This CDR3 comprises 12 residues.

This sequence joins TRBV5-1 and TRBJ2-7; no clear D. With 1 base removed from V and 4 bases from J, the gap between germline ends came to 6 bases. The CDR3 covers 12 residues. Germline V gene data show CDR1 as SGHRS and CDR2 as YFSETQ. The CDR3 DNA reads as TGCGCCAGCAGCTTGTCCGGGTACGAGCAGTACTTC. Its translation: CASSLSGYEQYF.

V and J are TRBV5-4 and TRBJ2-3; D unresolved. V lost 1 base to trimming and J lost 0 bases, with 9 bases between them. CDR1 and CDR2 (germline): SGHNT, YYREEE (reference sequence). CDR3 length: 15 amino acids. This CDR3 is CASSLNYQSTDTQYF. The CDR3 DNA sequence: TGTGCCAGCAGCTTGAACTACCAGAGCACAGATACGCAGTATTTT.

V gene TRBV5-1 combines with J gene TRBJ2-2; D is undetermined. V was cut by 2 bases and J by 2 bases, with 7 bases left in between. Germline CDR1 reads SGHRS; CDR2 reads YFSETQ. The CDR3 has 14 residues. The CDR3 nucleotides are TGCGCCAGCAGCTTACCAGCAAACACCGGGGAGCTGTTTTTT. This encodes CASSLPANTGELFF.

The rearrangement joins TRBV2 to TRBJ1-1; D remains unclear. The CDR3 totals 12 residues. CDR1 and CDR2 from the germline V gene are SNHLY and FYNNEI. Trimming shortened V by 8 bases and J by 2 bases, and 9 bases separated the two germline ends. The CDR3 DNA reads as TGTGCCAGCTCAAGGGTTAACACTGAAGCTTTCTTT. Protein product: CASSRVNTEAFF.

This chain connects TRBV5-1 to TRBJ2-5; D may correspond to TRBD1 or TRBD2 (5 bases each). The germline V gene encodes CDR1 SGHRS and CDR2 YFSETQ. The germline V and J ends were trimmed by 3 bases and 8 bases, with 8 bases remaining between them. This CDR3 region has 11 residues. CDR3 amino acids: CASSSRDTQYF. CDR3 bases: TGCGCCAGCAGCTCCCGGGACACCCAGTACTTC.

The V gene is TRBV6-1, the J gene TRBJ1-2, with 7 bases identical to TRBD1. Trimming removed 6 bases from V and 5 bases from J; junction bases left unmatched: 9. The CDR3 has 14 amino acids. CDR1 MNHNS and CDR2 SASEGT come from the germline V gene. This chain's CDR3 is CASRREDRQYGYTF. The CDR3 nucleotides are TGTGCCAGCAGAAGGGAGGACAGGCAGTATGGCTACACCTTC.